Following are 15 T cell receptor beta chains from one sample sequenced in a study of cytomegalovirus exposure and HLA in healthy donors. The PCR contained 60 Vbeta and 13 Jbeta primers. Profiling relied on immunoSEQ multiplex PCR, and the TCRdb table lists in-frame clones only, not all of them. The sample table includes about 170,000 clones. The source material was PBMCs. These receptor sequences come from a woman aged 60-75 years in good health and CMV-seronegative.

The chain is built from TRBV11-2 and TRBJ1-5; 11 bases match TRBD1. The J segment lost 7 bases and the V segment lost 4 bases, leaving 3 bases of the junction unmatched. Germline V lookup: CDR1 SGHAT, CDR2 FQNNGV. The length of the CDR3 is 14 residues. CDR3 DNA: TGTGCCAGCAGCTCAAGGACAGGGGGCCAGCCCCAGCATTTT. Translating it yields CASSSRTGGQPQHF.

The CDR3 coding sequence is TGTGCCAGCAGTGTGCCGGGACTAGCGGTCCAGCGGGATGAGCAGTTCTTC. Amino acid sequence: CASSVPGLAVQRDEQFF. J is TRBJ2-1 and V is TRBV9, with 11 bases matching TRBD2. The CDR3 sequence is 17 residues long. J was trimmed by 8 bases and V by 5 bases; bases with no gene match: 15. Germline V gene sequence: CDR1 SGDLS, CDR2 YYNGEE.

The J gene is TRBJ1-5, the V gene TRBV2; 8 bases line up with TRBD1. V lost 7 bases, J lost 6 bases, and 8 bases stayed unmatched. Per germline, CDR1 SNHLY and CDR2 FYNNEI. The CDR3 spans 14 residues. The CDR3 sequence is CASKDRAAGQPQHF. CDR3 sequence (DNA): TGTGCCAGCAAGGACAGGGCGGCCGGTCAGCCCCAGCATTTT.

Written as DNA, the CDR3 is TGCGCCAGCAGTGACCAGGGGGCTGGCAATCAGCCCCAGCATTTT. This translates into CASSDQGAGNQPQHF. The rearrangement joins TRBV10-2 to TRBJ1-5, with 8 bases aligning to TRBD1. The CDR3 loop spans 15 amino acids. Germline-derived CDR1 and CDR2 are WSHSY and SAAADI. After removal of 3 bases from V and 2 bases from J, the junction contained 3 bases not matched to a gene.

CDR3 nucleotide sequence: TGCGCCAGCACCGGGGGGAGCTCCTACAATGAGCAGTTCTTC. Amino acid sequence: CASTGGSSYNEQFF. The chain has TRBV5-1 and TRBJ2-1, with 7 bases matching TRBD2. Germline CDR1 reads SGHRS; CDR2 reads YFSETQ. The length of the CDR3 is 14 residues. J gave up 0 bases and V 6 bases, and 3 bases lay outside the gene matches.

J is TRBJ1-2 and V is TRBV5-8; D unresolved. The germline CDR1 and CDR2 sequences are SGHTS and YDEGEE. This CDR3 comprises 13 residues. Trimming stripped 4 bases from V and 2 bases from J, with 9 bases between. In nucleotides, the CDR3 is TGTGCCAGCAGCAACAGAGGGAACTATGGCTACACCTTC. Amino acid sequence: CASSNRGNYGYTF.

Of note for this clone: The limits of the CDR3 on the DNA are not certain, so only TCRdb's listed CDR3 is given. V is TRBV21-1 and J is TRBJ2-1; the tabulated D call, TRBD2, remains unverified against the DNA. TRBV21-1 is designated a pseudogene. Ends included, the CDR3 has 22 residues. This CDR3 is CASSKFSRDTIKFGAGANEQFF.

The chain is built from TRBV28 and TRBJ1-5; no clear D gene. The CDR3 is 13 residues long. Deletions cut 8 bases from V and 4 bases from J, with 12 bases between. In germline, CDR1 is MDHEN, CDR2 SYDVKM. The CDR3, as DNA: TGTGCCAGCGAGGAAACACCAAATCAGCCCCAGCATTTT. Protein sequence: CASEETPNQPQHF.

This chain uses TRBV10-1 with TRBJ2-1, with TRBD1 identical over 7 bases. V was pared by 4 bases and J by 2 bases, with 5 bases of the junction left unmatched. The CDR3 covers 15 residues. Germline V gene sequence: CDR1 WNHNN, CDR2 SYGVQD (reference sequence). CDR3 nucleotides: TGCGCCAGCAGTGTCCGACAGGGAACCTACAATGAGCAGTTCTTC. Translating gives CASSVRQGTYNEQFF.

The chain has TRBV4-2 and TRBJ1-5; 9 bases agree with TRBD1. Germline V lookup: CDR1 LGHNA, CDR2 YNFKEQ. This CDR3 contains 16 residues. The junction had 10 bases not matched to a gene; V was cut back by 3 bases and J by 7 bases. Here the CDR3 DNA reads TGTGCCAGCAGCCAGATCCCCCGGGACAGGGACCAGCCCCAGCATTTT. It yields the protein CASSQIPRDRDQPQHF.

This chain uses TRBV2 with TRBJ1-6, with D perhaps TRBD1 (5 bases). The CDR3 contains 11 residues. Germline values: CDR1 SNHLY, CDR2 FYNNEI. V lost 4 bases to trimming and J lost 14 bases, with 9 bases between them. CDR3 protein: CASSGDLALHF. CDR3 DNA sequence: TGTGCCAGCAGTGGGGACTTGGCCCTCCACTTT.

The V gene is TRBV5-1, the J gene TRBJ2-7, with 7 bases matching TRBD2. Germline trimming cut 1 base from V and 2 bases from J; bases unmatched to any gene: 6. The germline CDR1 and CDR2 sequences are SGHRS and YFSETQ. This CDR3 has 15 amino acids. CDR3 in DNA: TGCGCCAGCAGCTTGTCGGGGGGTACGACCTACGAGCAGTACTTC. Translated, it gives CASSLSGGTTYEQYF.

The chain has TRBV5-1 and TRBJ1-1, with D perhaps TRBD1 (5 bases). The V gene lost 4 bases and the J gene lost 1 base, with 17 bases spanning the gap. Looked up from germline, CDR1 is SGHRS and CDR2 is YFSETQ. The CDR3 runs 16 residues. The CDR3 bases are TGCGCCAGCAGCCCCGGTGCGGGGGGGAGGAACACTGAAGCTTTCTTT. Its protein product is CASSPGAGGRNTEAFF. Looking up the rest from reference TRBV5-1 and TRBJ1-1 gives the full variable domain: KAGVTQTPRYLIKTRGQQVTLSCSPISGHRSVSWYQQTPGQGLQFLFEYFSETQRNKGNFPGRFSGRQFSNSRSEMNVSTLELGDSALYLCASSPGAGGRNTEAFFGQGTRLTVV.

The rearrangement links TRBV6-1 to TRBJ1-2; 10 bases align to TRBD1. In germline, CDR1 is MNHNS, CDR2 SASEGT. V was pared by 4 bases and J by 8 bases, with 10 bases of the junction left unmatched. The CDR3 extends over 15 amino acids. CDR3 coding DNA: TGTGCCAGCAGTGTATCCGGGACAGGGGTTTGGGGCTACACCTTC. This gives the protein CASSVSGTGVWGYTF.

The chain has TRBV6-1 and TRBJ1-1, with D possibly being TRBD1 (5 bases). The germline gives CDR1 MNHNS, CDR2 SASEGT. This CDR3 region has 13 residues. Trimming took 5 bases from V and 0 from J, leaving 7 bases between them. CDR3 nucleotides: TGTGCCAGCAGTACGACAGTGAACACTGAAGCTTTCTTT. Its translation is CASSTTVNTEAFF.